Detailed here is one TCR beta chain. Antigen unknown. The data were taken from a study of vaccination and CD4 T cells after COVID-19. About the research overall: Convalescent patients, SARS-CoV-2 positive by nasal swab PCR, comprised roughly ten mild cases and one severe case. For post-vaccine samples, collection took place a median roughly 70 days after dose two, ranging from 14 to 241.

Treatment in this sample: roughly 10-day PBMC culture with coronavirus spike peptide pools or control peptides (ViraFEST assay). An Oncomine TCR Beta short-read assay was used to sequence the DNA from cultured CD4+ T cells. Someone extracted genomic DNA from cultured CD4+ T cells. MiXCR, applied by TCRdb to the PCR reads, yields one record per CDR3 protein. The table includes about 15,000 distinct CDR3 sequences, around 45% detected once. This CDR3 comprises 16 residues. CDR1 is SNHLY, CDR2 FYNNEI, per germline. V gave up 2 bases and J gave up 3 bases; unmatched junction bases: 7. Source material: CD4+ T cells from blood, cultured in vitro. The V call is TRBV2, the J call TRBJ1-3; TRBD1 matches at 7 bases. This TCR derives from a human donor who had recovered from COVID-19. CDR3 bases: TGTGCCAGCAGTGAATTGGTCGGACAGGATGGAAACACCATATATTTT. This gives the protein CASSELVGQDGNTIYF.